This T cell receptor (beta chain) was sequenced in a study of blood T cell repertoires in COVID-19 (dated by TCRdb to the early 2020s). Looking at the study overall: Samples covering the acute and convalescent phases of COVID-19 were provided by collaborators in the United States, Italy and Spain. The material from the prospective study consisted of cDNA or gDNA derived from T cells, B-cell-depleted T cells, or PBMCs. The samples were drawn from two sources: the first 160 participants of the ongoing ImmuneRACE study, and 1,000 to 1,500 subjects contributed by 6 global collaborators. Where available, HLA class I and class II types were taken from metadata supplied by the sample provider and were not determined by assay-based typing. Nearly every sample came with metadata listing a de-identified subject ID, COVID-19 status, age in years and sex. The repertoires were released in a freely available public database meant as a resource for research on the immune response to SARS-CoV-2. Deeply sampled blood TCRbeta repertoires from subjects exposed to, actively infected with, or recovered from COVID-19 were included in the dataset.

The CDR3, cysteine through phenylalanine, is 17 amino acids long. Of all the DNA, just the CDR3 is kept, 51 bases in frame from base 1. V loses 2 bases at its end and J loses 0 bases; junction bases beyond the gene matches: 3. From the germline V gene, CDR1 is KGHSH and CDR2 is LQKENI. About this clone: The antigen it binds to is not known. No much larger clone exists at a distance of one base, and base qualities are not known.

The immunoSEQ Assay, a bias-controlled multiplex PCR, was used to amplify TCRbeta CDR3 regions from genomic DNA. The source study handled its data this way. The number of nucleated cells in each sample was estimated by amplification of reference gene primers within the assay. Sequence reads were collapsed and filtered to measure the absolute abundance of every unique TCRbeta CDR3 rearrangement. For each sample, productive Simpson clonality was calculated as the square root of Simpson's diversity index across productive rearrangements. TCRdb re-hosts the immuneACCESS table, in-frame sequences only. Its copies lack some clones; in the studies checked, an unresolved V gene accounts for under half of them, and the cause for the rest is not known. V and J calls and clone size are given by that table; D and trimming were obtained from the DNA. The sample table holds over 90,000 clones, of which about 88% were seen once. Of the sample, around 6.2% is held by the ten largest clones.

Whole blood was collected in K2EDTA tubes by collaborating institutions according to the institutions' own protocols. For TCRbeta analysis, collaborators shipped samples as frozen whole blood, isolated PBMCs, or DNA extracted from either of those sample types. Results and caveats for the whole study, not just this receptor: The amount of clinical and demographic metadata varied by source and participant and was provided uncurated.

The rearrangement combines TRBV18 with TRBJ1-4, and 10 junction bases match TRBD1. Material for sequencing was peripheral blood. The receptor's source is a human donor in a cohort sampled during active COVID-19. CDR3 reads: CASSPTGTGATNEKLFF. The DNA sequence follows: TGTGCCAGCTCACCAACCGGGACAGGGGCAACTAATGAAAAACTGTTTTTT.